The sequence of this T cell receptor (beta chain) was determined in a study of beta chain features in type 1 diabetes (dated by TCRdb to the late 2010s). At the level of the whole study: Patients and healthy donors did not differ in mean age, gender distribution, total cell number or subset yield. A total of roughly 99,000,000 sorted cells were examined across all samples, and the number of cells per subset was strongly correlated with RNA yield. In the study, TCRB repertoires of sorted circulating CD4+ T cell subsets from recently diagnosed type 1 diabetes patients were compared with those of matched healthy donors. Regulatory and stem cell-like memory subsets were obtained from only 8 patients and about 8 healthy donors, while naive and central memory subsets were obtained from all 30 or so donors.

The investigation overall reported the following: A moderate but significant shortening of TCRB CDR3 length was observed in type 1 diabetes patients in all four CD4+ subsets. PCR might favor shorter templates, but patient and control samples were amplified and corrected together, so any skew would affect both groups equally. Because cDNA rather than genomic DNA was sequenced, highly expressing activated cells could have been over-represented, although no difference in activation and CD3 levels was found between groups. Patients with type 1 diabetes made fewer insertions and deleted more nucleotides at VDJ recombination sites, implying thymic rearrangement abnormalities. Because small numbers of individuals were included in the HLA sub-analyses, any influence of HLA type on TCRB rearrangement was left unresolved. Naive, central memory and regulatory TCRB repertoires appeared more similar among patients than among healthy donors.

From each donor, a single peripheral blood sample of about 116 mL on average was drawn into heparinised tubes. A BD FACSAria II was used to sort naive, central memory, regulatory and stem cell-like memory CD4+ T cells with a panel that included CD45RO, CCR7, CD25, CD127, CD95 and CD27. Purity was above 95% for every sorted population. PBMCs were isolated right away by Lymphoprep density gradient centrifugation and were stained directly, without culture. Samples were stained and sorted in pairs, with one healthy donor and one patient per experiment, so that batch effects were minimized. The entire isolated RNA was reverse transcribed using the High Capacity cDNA Reverse Transcription Kit, and thus expressed TCRB transcripts were sequenced. Naive, central memory and regulatory T cell samples underwent deep immunoSEQ sequencing, averaging about 3.3 million total reads per sample. Sorted cells were lysed in RLT buffer and RNA was extracted with DNase-treated RNeasy Micro or Mini kits, depending on cell number. To prevent cross-contamination, each cell subset was processed individually, whereas patient and healthy donor samples were processed jointly. The immunoSEQ multiplex PCR was used to amplify TCRB sequences from cDNA, generating 87-bp fragments that spanned the CDR3 region. Sequencing of the amplicons was done on the Illumina HiSeq platform. As for the original processing: PCR bias was corrected computationally using synthetic template baselines, and reads within Hamming distance 2 were collapsed, with unmergeable singletons discarded. Reads were aligned to IMGT to assign V, D and J genes, CDR3 length, and insertions or deletions at six rearrangement sites. Within each subset, clonotype counts were normalized to the number of sorted cells before true diversity and Gini coefficients were calculated with the tcR R package. Repertoire sharing was quantified using the overlap coefficient calculated on TCRB nucleotide sequences. Out-of-frame TCRB sequences from naive cells were analyzed as a proxy for the pre-selection repertoire. Imported from immuneACCESS, the table was reduced by TCRdb to in-frame sequences with V and J called. These copies leave out some clones; in studies compared against another copy, an unresolved V gene accounts for under half, and the cause of the remainder is not known. The DNA gave D and trimming, while V, J and clone size come from that table. Counted in this sample were 500,000 to 700,000 clones; around 16% of them appeared once. Clones ranked in the top ten supply approximately 0.099% of the sample.

On this clone: Its recognized antigen is unknown. Base-call qualities are not available, and no considerably larger clone is one nucleotide away.

The CDR3 goes from the cysteine to the phenylalanine over 17 residues. Only the CDR3 region is kept as DNA, spanning 51 bases read in frame from base 1. The clonotype comes from a man aged 18 to 29 in good health. The source material was naive CD4+ T cells from blood. The cell subset or site tag for this specimen amounts to: true naive CD4+ T cells. The V and J segments used are TRBV21-1 and TRBJ1-2. TRBV21-1 counts as a pseudogene. For the CDR3, the sequence is CASTTPHCGNADPPSTF. The DNA sequence is as follows: TGTGCCAGCACCACCCCTCATTGTGGGAATGCGGACCCGCCTAGCACCTTC.